Presented here are 14 T cell receptor beta chains from one specimen sequenced in a study of blood T cells in healthy people across ages. The second PCR ran roughly 6 to 11 cycles with a sample-barcoded 5' primer and J-beta primers. Each CDR3 protein gets one entry after TCRdb re-called the 5' RACE reads with MiXCR. Among roughly 1,100,000 distinct CDR3 sequences, around 25% were seen once, and the ten largest hold approximately 0.75%. These data also featured in a second study, about T cells of mothers and their children.

Sequencing was carried out using blood. All receptors derive from a girl aged 2-9 years in good health.

This clonotype was detected a few times. The V gene is TRBV20-1, the J gene TRBJ2-7; 8 nucleotides match TRBD2. The germline V gene has CDR1 DFQATT and CDR2 SNEGSKA (reference sequence). The CDR3 is made up of 16 amino acids. Losses at the gene ends were 5 bases for V and 4 bases for J; bases not matched to a gene: 16. CDR3 protein: CSAHPLGRGEPYEQYF. For the CDR3, the DNA is TGCAGTGCTCACCCCTTGGGGCGGGGGGAACCATACGAGCAGTACTTC.

This chain links TRBV20-1 with TRBJ2-5; the match to TRBD2 covers 9 bases. V dropped 6 bases and J dropped 5; count of bases not matched to a gene: 13. The CDR3 length is 15 residues. Germline CDR1 reads DFQATT; CDR2 reads SNEGSKA (reference sequence). CDR3 sequence: CSAIELAGSGETQYF. As DNA, the CDR3 is TGCAGTGCCATAGAACTAGCGGGCTCTGGGGAGACCCAGTACTTC.

This chain joins TRBV24-1 and TRBJ2-7, with 10 bases identical to TRBD2. The J call may be in error: the DNA end matches TRBJ2-1 better. Germline-derived CDR1 and CDR2 are KGHDR and SFDVKD. The CDR3 loop spans 16 amino acids. For the CDR3, the DNA is TGTGCCACCAGTGATCACGGGACTAGCGACTACAATGAGCAGTTCTTC. This encodes CATSDHGTSDYNEQFF.

The chain has TRBV25-1 and TRBJ2-3, with D unresolved. Deletions cut 6 bases from V and 2 bases from J, with 15 bases between. The CDR3 sequence is 15 residues long. CDR1 is MGHDK and CDR2 is SYGVNS in the germline V gene. Here the CDR3 DNA reads TGTGCCAGCAGCCAACCGGGCCCCTACACAGATACGCAGTATTTT. This gives the protein CASSQPGPYTDTQYF.

This chain connects TRBV7-3 to TRBJ1-1; D is unclear. V dropped 6 bases and J dropped 4 bases, with 12 bases sitting between them. The CDR3 length is 13 residues. The germline CDR1 and CDR2 sequences are SGHTA and FQGTGA. The CDR3 reads CASSPFLGTEAFF. CDR3 nucleotide sequence: TGTGCCAGCAGTCCCTTTTTAGGCACTGAAGCTTTCTTT.

The genes are TRBV6-5 and TRBJ2-7; D possibly corresponds to TRBD1 (5 bases). Looked up from germline, CDR1 is MNHEY and CDR2 is SVGAGI. V lost 0 bases and J 0 bases, leaving 9 bases between the germline ends. The CDR3 length is 15 residues. The DNA for the CDR3 is TGTGCCAGCAGTTACTCGAGGACAAGCTCCTACGAGCAGTACTTC. Translating it yields CASSYSRTSSYEQYF.

This clonotype was observed a handful of times. The chain has TRBV4-1 and TRBJ2-7, with D unresolved. Germline V gene data show CDR1 as MGHRA and CDR2 as YSYEKL. V was trimmed by 4 bases and J by 2 bases, leaving 15 bases between them. CDR3 length: 15 amino acids. In DNA form, the CDR3 reads TGCGCCAGCAGCCTAAGTCCCCTGGGCCCCTACGAGCAGTACTTC. It codes for CASSLSPLGPYEQYF.

V gene TRBV2 combines with J gene TRBJ2-1; the match to TRBD2 covers 7 bases. Germline lookup yields CDR1 SNHLY and CDR2 FYNNEI. J gave up 15 bases and V 6 bases, and 8 bases lay outside the gene matches. CDR3 length: 11 amino acids. Written as DNA, the CDR3 is TGTGCCAGCAGAGCGGGACTTACTGTGTTCTTC. It specifies CASRAGLTVFF.

This clonotype has only a few counts. The chain has TRBV7-3 and TRBJ2-5; D remains ambiguous. The J call may be incorrect, as the DNA end agrees better with TRBJ2-7. Germline V gives CDR1 SGHTA, CDR2 FQGTGA. The CDR3 contains 15 residues. The DNA of the CDR3 is TGTGCCAGCAGCTTAGAGGTAGCTTTCCCCTACGAGCAGTACTTC. It codes for CASSLEVAFPYEQYF.

In this sample, this clonotype turned up a few times. Here the CDR3 DNA reads TGTGCCAGCAGTTTACAGGGGGCCAGGAGTGAAAAACTGTTTTTT. Translation: CASSLQGARSEKLFF. The V and J genes are TRBV28 and TRBJ1-4, with 8 positions matching TRBD1. Trimming at V came to 2 bases and at J to 7 bases, leaving 6 bases not matched to a gene. The germline CDR1 and CDR2 sequences are MDHEN and SYDVKM. CDR3 length: 15 residues.

This chain uses TRBV5-8 with TRBJ2-3; 10 bases match TRBD2. This CDR3 contains 18 residues. Per the germline V gene, CDR1 is SGHTS and CDR2 is YDEGEE. The V segment lost 5 bases and the J segment 0 bases; nucleotides outside the gene matches: 12. The CDR3 reads CASRSGVAGGFSTDTQYF. CDR3 in DNA: TGTGCCAGCAGAAGTGGAGTAGCGGGGGGATTTAGCACAGATACGCAGTATTTT.

This clonotype came up a few times. The V gene is TRBV6-1, the J gene TRBJ2-5, with 10 bases matching TRBD1. V shed 3 bases, J shed 6 bases, and the junction held 4 bases outside the gene matches. Germline V gives CDR1 MNHNS, CDR2 SASEGT. The CDR3 runs 14 residues. CDR3 protein: CASSERTGGQTQYF. The CDR3 DNA reads TGTGCCAGCAGTGAGCGGACAGGGGGGCAGACCCAGTACTTC.

This clonotype was seen a handful of times. V usage is TRBV6-1 and J usage is TRBJ2-7; the match to TRBD2 covers 10 bases. Germline V gene data show CDR1 as MNHNS and CDR2 as SASEGT. V lost 5 bases to trimming and J lost 6 bases; unmatched junction nucleotides: 10. The CDR3 consists of 15 residues. The CDR3 here is CASSSSSGSSSEQYF. CDR3 DNA: TGTGCCAGCAGTAGCTCTAGCGGGAGCAGTTCCGAGCAGTACTTC.

The chain carries TRBV7-9 and TRBJ2-5; no reliable D call. Between the trimmed V and J ends, which lost 4 bases and 1 base, there was a span of 16 bases. The CDR3 consists of 16 residues. Per the germline V gene, CDR1 is SEHNR and CDR2 is FQNEAQ (reference sequence). This CDR3 is CASSSALFRTQETQYF. The CDR3 DNA follows: TGTGCCAGCAGCTCAGCCCTGTTTCGGACCCAAGAGACCCAGTACTTC.